A single sample gave rise to the 3 T cell receptor beta chains below, sequenced in a study of T-cell reconstitution after alpha-beta-depleted transplantation in children. The TCRbeta library was prepared with unique molecular identifiers. Each CDR3 protein is one row after TCRdb ran MiXCR on the PCR reads. The sample gives fewer than 700,000 distinct CDR3 sequences, 13% of which show up once; around 2.2% is in the top ten. The sample consisted of PBMCs, mostly from graft donor cells, taken 360 days after TCRalphabeta/CD19-depleted stem cell transplant. The receptors originated from a male patient under 18 who had a stem cell transplant for acute myeloid leukemia, so the T cells may come from the graft donor.

The chain carries TRBV5-6 and TRBJ2-3; a possible D gene is TRBD1 (5 bases). Trimming stripped 4 bases from V and 3 bases from J, with 12 bases between. Germline CDR1 and CDR2: SGHDT and YYEEEE. This CDR3 is built from 14 residues. This CDR3 is CASSLQGRTDTQYF. CDR3 DNA sequence: TGTGCCAGCAGCCTCCAGGGTAGGACAGATACGCAGTATTTT.

The chain recombines TRBV12-3 or TRBV12-4 with TRBJ1-1, with 8 bases identical to TRBD1. The CDR3 is made up of 13 amino acids. The V gene end was trimmed by 7 bases and the J gene end by 7 bases; junction bases not matched to a gene: 8. The CDR3: CASIPQGEVEAFF. The CDR3, as DNA: TGTGCCAGCATCCCACAGGGGGAGGTTGAAGCTTTCTTT.

This clonotype was observed many times. V usage is TRBV29-1 and J usage is TRBJ2-7; D is perhaps TRBD1 (6 bases). Trimming left V 5 bases short and J 0 bases short, with 14 bases between. The germline CDR1 and CDR2 sequences are SQVTM and ANQGSEA. This CDR3 has 14 residues. CDR3: CSVQVQGSSYEQYF. The CDR3 DNA sequence: TGCAGCGTTCAGGTACAGGGAAGCTCCTACGAGCAGTACTTC.